This T cell receptor beta chain emerged from a study of metastatic and nonmetastatic thyroid tumors. Study-wide background: Repertoires of blood and of tissue (tumor or nodule) from malignant and benign thyroid patients were compared.

This CDR3 spans 14 amino acids. Germline V gene sequence: CDR1 SGHRS, CDR2 YFSETQ. Germline trimming cut 5 bases from V and 4 bases from J; bases unmatched to any gene: 7. TCRdb used MiXCR to call clones anew from the PCR reads. Of some 41,000 clones in the sample, 25% to 30% were seen once. Each patient came to thyroid surgery without any prior treatment (of any kind). The TCR was taken from a male donor with papillary thyroid cancer or a benign thyroid nodule (not recorded which). Some clones in this sample may be carry-over from other donors' samples. V gene TRBV5-1 combines with J gene TRBJ1-1; the match to TRBD1 covers 8 bases. Sequencing input: blood. For the CDR3, the DNA is TGCGCCAGCAGGGACAGGGCTGGCGGCACTGAAGCTTTCTTT. As protein: CASRDRAGGTEAFF.